This passage covers 3 T cell receptor beta chains from one sample sequenced in a study of T cell responses to AZD1222 COVID-19 vaccine (dated by TCRdb to 2020 to 2022). The library was made by the immunoSEQ multiplex PCR assay. As stored in TCRdb, this immuneACCESS dataset retains in-frame rearrangements with V and J assigned. A fraction of the clones does not appear; measured against another copy, unresolved V genes explain less than half of the discrepancy, and the remainder lacks a known reason. The sample data list around 85,000 clones, and roughly 90% of these were observed just once. In total, the top ten clones hold about 1.3% of the sample. In light of the paper, this sample's time point label describes: about 28 days (+/-7) after the second vaccine dose. This sample comprised peripheral blood, obtained 28 days after the second AZD1222 dose. These receptors came from an adult who received the AZD1222 COVID-19 vaccine.

The chain combines TRBV7-9 with TRBJ2-3, with D possibly being TRBD2 (6 bases). There are 14 residues in the CDR3. CDR1 and CDR2 (germline): SEHNR, FQNEAQ (reference sequence). The V gene lost 5 bases and the J gene lost 6 bases, with 15 bases spanning the gap. Written as DNA, the CDR3 is TGTGCCAGCAGCCAGGGACTCTCCGGGGATACGCAGTATTTT. This translates into CASSQGLSGDTQYF.

The V gene is TRBV25-1, the J gene TRBJ1-5, with D possibly being TRBD1 (5 bases). CDR3 length: 13 amino acids. In germline, CDR1 is MGHDK, CDR2 SYGVNS. Trimming shortened V by 6 bases and J by 6 bases, and 12 bases separated the two germline ends. In DNA, the CDR3 is TGTGCCAGCAGGGGCGATGGGGGTCAGCCCCAGCATTTT. It specifies CASRGDGGQPQHF. Full variable domain (outside the CDR3, taken from reference TRBV25-1 and TRBJ1-5): EADIYQTPRYLVIGTGKKITLECSQTMGHDKMYWYQQDPGMELHLIHYSYGVNSTEKGDLSSESTVSRIRTEHFPLTLESARPSHTSQYLCASRGDGGQPQHFGDGTRLSIL.

V usage is TRBV30 and J usage is TRBJ1-2; D uncertain. The V end lost 3 bases, the J end lost 2 bases, and 4 bases lay between the germline ends. The CDR3 runs to 11 residues. Germline values: CDR1 GTSNPN, CDR2 SVGIG (reference sequence). CDR3 sequence reads: CAWSLNYGYTF. The CDR3 nucleotides are TGTGCCTGGAGCCTAAACTATGGCTACACCTTC.